These 14 T cell receptor beta chains were all obtained from the same sample, sequenced in a study of blood T cell repertoires in COVID-19. Sequencing used immunoSEQ multiplex PCR; TCRdb keeps in-frame clones, though not all of them. The sample lists around 280,000 clones, 90% seen once, with roughly 1.6% in the top ten. The sample comprised PBMCs or T cells enriched from blood (not recorded which). All receptors derive from a woman in her late teens or twenties with acute COVID-19.

The J gene is TRBJ2-6, the V gene TRBV4-3; D is uncertain. CDR3 size: 15 residues. Germline V lookup: CDR1 LGHNA, CDR2 YSLEER. V was pared by 1 base and J by 0 bases, with 4 bases between. The CDR3 DNA follows: TGCGCCAGCAGCCAAGGTAGCTCTGGGGCCAACGTCCTGACTTTC. Its protein product is CASSQGSSGANVLTF.

This chain uses TRBV19 with TRBJ2-1; 14 bases are shared with TRBD2. J gave up 9 bases and V 7 bases, and 11 bases lay outside the gene matches. The germline V gene has CDR1 LNHDA and CDR2 SQIVND (reference sequence). There are 16 residues in the CDR3. CDR3 residues: CASTLGGLAGEGEQFF. CDR3 DNA: TGTGCCAGTACCCTTGGGGGACTAGCGGGAGAGGGTGAGCAGTTCTTC. The variable domain in full, completed from reference TRBV19 and TRBJ2-1, reads DGGITQSPKYLFRKEGQNVTLSCEQNLNHDAMYWYRQDPGQGLRLIYYSQIVNDFQKGDIAEGYSVSREKKESFPLTVTSAQKNPTAFYLCASTLGGLAGEGEQFFGPGTRLTVL.

The chain uses TRBV4-3 and TRBJ1-2, with unresolved D. CDR1 is LGHNA and CDR2 is YSLEER in the germline V gene. Trimming took 1 base from V and 2 from J, leaving 5 bases between them. The CDR3 is 13 amino acids. The CDR3 region is CASSQVENYGYTF. The DNA of the CDR3 is TGCGCCAGCAGCCAAGTCGAGAACTATGGCTACACCTTC.

The CDR3 loop is CAWSVLAGEYNEQFF. The CDR3 region has the DNA TGTGCCTGGAGCGTCTTAGCGGGAGAGTACAATGAGCAGTTCTTC. This rearrangement joins TRBV30 to TRBJ2-1; 9 bases are shared with TRBD2. V gave up 3 bases and J gave up 4 bases; unmatched junction bases: 7. The CDR3 covers 15 residues. Germline assignment: CDR1 GTSNPN and CDR2 SVGIG (reference sequence).

This clone has just one count. This sequence joins TRBV29-1 and TRBJ2-7, with 9 bases lining up with TRBD1. V gave up 3 bases and J gave up 3 bases; unmatched junction bases: 6. Germline V CDR1 and CDR2: SQVTM, ANQGSEA. The CDR3 contains 14 residues. CDR3 region: CSVEGGQGYYEQYF. CDR3 nucleotides: TGCAGCGTTGAGGGGGGACAGGGATACTACGAGCAGTACTTC.

This chain joins TRBV5-4 and TRBJ2-7; TRBD1 matches 9 bases. The CDR3 has 16 amino acids. The junction had 9 bases not matched to a gene; V was cut back by 2 bases and J by 3 bases. Germline CDR1 and CDR2: SGHNT and YYREEE (reference sequence). In DNA, the CDR3 is TGTGCCAGCAGCTTATACCGGGACAGGGAGATCTACGAGCAGTACTTC. Residues: CASSLYRDREIYEQYF. The full variable domain, with the rest looked up from reference TRBV5-4 and TRBJ2-7, is ETGVTQSPTHLIKTRGQQVTLRCSSQSGHNTVSWYQQALGQGPQFIFQYYREEENGRGNFPPRFSGLQFPNYSSELNVNALELDDSALYLCASSLYRDREIYEQYFGPGTRLTVT.

The chain employs TRBV11-3 and TRBJ2-1, with 7 bases aligning to TRBD2. V lost 1 base and J lost 5; bases outside the gene matches: 8. The CDR3 is 16 amino acids. Germline loops: CDR1 SGHNT, CDR2 YENEEA. The CDR3 reads CASSLGSGTENNEQFF. The CDR3 coding sequence is TGTGCCAGCAGCTTAGGGAGCGGGACCGAAAACAATGAGCAGTTCTTC. The full variable domain, completed using reference TRBV11-3 and TRBJ2-1, is EAGVVQSPRYKIIEKKQPVAFWCNPISGHNTLYWYLQNLGQGPELLIRYENEEAVDDSQLPKDRFSAERLKGVDSTLKIQPAELGDSAVYLCASSLGSGTENNEQFFGPGTRLTVL.

V gene TRBV6-2 or TRBV6-3 combines with J gene TRBJ1-5, with 8 nucleotides matching TRBD1. The germline V gene has CDR1 MNHEY and CDR2 SVGEGT. V was pared by 6 bases and J by 4 bases, with 8 bases of the junction left unmatched. There are 15 residues in the CDR3. The CDR3 DNA reads TGTGCCAGCAGCACTGGACAGGGCGGTAATCAGCCCCAGCATTTT. Its translation: CASSTGQGGNQPQHF.

The chain employs TRBV30 and TRBJ1-4, with TRBD1 matching 10 bases. Germline V gives CDR1 GTSNPN, CDR2 SVGIG (reference sequence). The V and J ends lost 7 bases and 7 bases, in that order; junction bases with no gene match: 6. This CDR3 has 13 residues. The CDR3 sequence: CAYATGGGEKLFF. CDR3 nucleotide sequence: TGTGCCTATGCGACAGGGGGCGGTGAAAAACTGTTTTTT. The variable domain in full, completed from reference TRBV30 and TRBJ1-4, reads SQTIHQWPATLVQPVGSPLSLECTVEGTSNPNLYWYRQAAGRGLQLLFYSVGIGQISSEVPQNLSASRPQDRQFILSSKKLLLSDSGFYLCAYATGGGEKLFFGSGTQLSVL.

The gene calls are TRBV10-2 and TRBJ2-5, with D perhaps matching TRBD1 (6 bases). The germline gives CDR1 WSHSY, CDR2 SAAADI. The CDR3 totals 11 residues. V lost 6 bases to trimming and J lost 4 bases, with 6 bases between them. The CDR3 here is CASRTGETQYF. The DNA of the CDR3 is TGCGCCAGCAGGACAGGAGAGACCCAGTACTTC.

The V gene is TRBV11-2, the J gene TRBJ2-7; 13 nucleotides line up with TRBD2. The V gene end was trimmed by 4 bases and the J gene end by 7 bases; junction bases not matched to a gene: 7. CDR1 and CDR2 from the germline V gene are SGHAT and FQNNGV. CDR3 size: 15 residues. CDR3 sequence: CASSWGTSGIEEQYF. CDR3 nucleotide sequence: TGTGCCAGCAGCTGGGGGACTAGCGGGATTGAAGAGCAGTACTTC.

This chain links TRBV27 with TRBJ2-1; D call uncertain. Germline values: CDR1 MNHEY, CDR2 SMNVEV (reference sequence). Deletions cut 3 bases from V and 9 bases from J, with 6 bases between. The CDR3 totals 11 residues. The CDR3 coding sequence is TGTGCCAGCAGTTTCCTCGGTGAGCAGTTCTTC. It yields the protein CASSFLGEQFF.

The chain couples TRBV5-4 to TRBJ1-1; D gene unclear. Trimming removed 6 bases at V and 1 base at J, with 7 bases between. Germline values: CDR1 SGHNT, CDR2 YYREEE (reference sequence). The CDR3 runs to 12 residues. This chain's CDR3 is CASKTRNTEAFF. DNA for the CDR3: TGTGCCAGCAAGACAAGGAACACTGAAGCTTTCTTT.

The genes are TRBV9 and TRBJ2-1, with TRBD2 identical over 14 bases. The length of the CDR3 is 15 residues. Germline CDR1 and CDR2: SGDLS and YYNGEE. V shed 4 bases and J 6 bases; nucleotides not matched to a gene: 3. The CDR3 nucleotides are TGTGCCAGCAGCCTGGGACTAGCGGGAGTCAATGAGCAGTTCTTC. As protein: CASSLGLAGVNEQFF.